This T cell receptor beta chain emerged from a study of blood T cell repertoires in COVID-19. Overall study: Italy, Spain and the United States were the sources of the convalescent and acute COVID-19 samples. Sources were T cells, B-cell-depleted T cells, or PBMCs; the material itself was cDNA or gDNA.

Trimming cost V 3 bases and J 5 bases, with 14 bases left between them. Per germline, CDR1 SGHNT and CDR2 YENEEA. The CDR3 is 15 amino acids. As processed by the authors: Quantification of nucleated cells was approximated via reference gene primer amplification. Clones were read by immunoSEQ multiplex PCR, and TCRdb kept only the in-frame ones, dropping some. V and J calls and clone size follow that table, whereas D and trimming were derived from the DNA. The sample lists tens of thousands of clones, 80% to 85% occurring once. The receptor was isolated from a human donor in a cohort sampled during active or convalescent COVID-19. The V call is TRBV11-3, the J call TRBJ1-5, with a weak D call TRBD1 (5 bases). The sequencing sample was made of peripheral blood. For the CDR3, the DNA is TGTGCCAGCAGCTTTCGGGGGGGGATAGATCAGCCCCAGCATTTT. It translates to CASSFRGGIDQPQHF.